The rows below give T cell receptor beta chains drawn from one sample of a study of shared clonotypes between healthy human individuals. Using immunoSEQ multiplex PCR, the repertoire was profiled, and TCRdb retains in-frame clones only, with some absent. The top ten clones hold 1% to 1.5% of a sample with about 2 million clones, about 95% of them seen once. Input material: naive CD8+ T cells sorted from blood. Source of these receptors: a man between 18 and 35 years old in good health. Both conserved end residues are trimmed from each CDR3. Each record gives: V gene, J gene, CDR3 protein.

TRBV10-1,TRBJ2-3,ARDPRDTQY
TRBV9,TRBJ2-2,ASSPGSVGELF
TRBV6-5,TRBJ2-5,ASSPQGVGETQY
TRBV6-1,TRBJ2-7,ASSGNLYEQY
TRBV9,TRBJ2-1,ASSALLAGALSYNEQF
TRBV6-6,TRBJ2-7,ATGDYEQY
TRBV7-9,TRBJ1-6,ASSPSKLNSPLH
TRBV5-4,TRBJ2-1,ASSLVLGLVNEQF
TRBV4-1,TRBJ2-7,ASSQVLRIGNDEQY
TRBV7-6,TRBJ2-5,ASSFGPRQETQY
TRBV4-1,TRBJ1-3,ASSQERDSGNTIY
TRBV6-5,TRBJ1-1,ASGIRMYTEAF
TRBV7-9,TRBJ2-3,ASSPPGGRGQSDTQY
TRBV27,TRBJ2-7,ASSDSPFYEQY
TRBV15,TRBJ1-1,ATSTASYTEAF
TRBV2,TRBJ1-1,ASSYRTLEAF
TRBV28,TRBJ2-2,ASSEGLAGAAGELF
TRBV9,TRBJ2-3,ASSVGLAGENTDTQY
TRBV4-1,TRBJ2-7,ASSQDPPGASYEQY
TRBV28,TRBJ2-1,ASSTGSLRGGNEQF
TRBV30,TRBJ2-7,AWDSGQYEQY
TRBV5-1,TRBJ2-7,ASSYAGYDHEQY
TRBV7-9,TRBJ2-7,ASGFLGAGPSYEQY
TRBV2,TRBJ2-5,ASSEWAGEGEETQY
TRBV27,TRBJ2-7,ASSLSAFRHYEQY
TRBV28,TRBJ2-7,ASSSADSYEQY
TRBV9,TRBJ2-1,ASSVAGEQF
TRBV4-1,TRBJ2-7,ASSQTGTGGHEQY
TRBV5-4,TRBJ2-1,ATAYPGGYNEQF
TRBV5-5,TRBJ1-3,ASSLDLRNTIY
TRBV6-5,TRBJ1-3,ASSWGQGGGNTIY
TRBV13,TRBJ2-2,ASSSLTGGNTGELF
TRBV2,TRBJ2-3,ASSEQAADTQY
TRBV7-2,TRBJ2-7,ASSYPRDRAPSYEQY
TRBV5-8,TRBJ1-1,ASSPDGSNTEAF
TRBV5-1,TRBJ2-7,ASSAETGTEQY
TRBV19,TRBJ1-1,ASSIRGDTEAF
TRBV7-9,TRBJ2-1,ASSLSVGLDEQF
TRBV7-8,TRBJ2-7,ASSPYMGQGYYEQY
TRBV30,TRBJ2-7,AWSLRDTYYEQY
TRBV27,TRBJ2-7,ASKPGTGTYEQY
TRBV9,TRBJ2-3,ASSGTSGNTDTQY
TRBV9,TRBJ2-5,ASSVDRTGETQY
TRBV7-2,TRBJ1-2,ASSTWTDQHYGYT
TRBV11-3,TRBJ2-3,ASSSGRMGTDTQY
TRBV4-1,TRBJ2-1,ASSQIRTASYNEQF
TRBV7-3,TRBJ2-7,ASSLIPARGYYEQY
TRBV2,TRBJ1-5,ASGTGANDPTPPVNQPQH
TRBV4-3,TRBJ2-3,ASSQFVRGAGDTQY
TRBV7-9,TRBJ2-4,ASSPFVAGWKNIQY
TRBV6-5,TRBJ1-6,ASSYLGQTNSPLH
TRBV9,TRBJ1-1,ASSEGGRTEAF
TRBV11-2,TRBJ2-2,ASSLVGTGAGELF
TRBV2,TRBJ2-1,ASSGTSGDNEQF